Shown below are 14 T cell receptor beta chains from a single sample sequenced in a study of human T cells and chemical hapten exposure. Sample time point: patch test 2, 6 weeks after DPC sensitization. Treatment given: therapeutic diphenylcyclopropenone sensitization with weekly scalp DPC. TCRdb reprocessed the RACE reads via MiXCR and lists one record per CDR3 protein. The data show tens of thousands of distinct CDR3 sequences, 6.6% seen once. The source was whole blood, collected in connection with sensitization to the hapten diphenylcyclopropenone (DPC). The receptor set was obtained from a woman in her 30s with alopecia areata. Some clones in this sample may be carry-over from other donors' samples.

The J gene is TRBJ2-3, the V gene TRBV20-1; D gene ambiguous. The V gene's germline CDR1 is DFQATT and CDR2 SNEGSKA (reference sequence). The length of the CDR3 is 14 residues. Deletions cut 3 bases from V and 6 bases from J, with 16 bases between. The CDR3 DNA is TGCAGTGCTAGGTGGAGTGCCAAGATTGATACGCAGTATTTT. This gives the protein CSARWSAKIDTQYF.

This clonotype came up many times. The CDR3 loop reads CSAIDQDGNTIYF. Written as DNA, the CDR3 is TGCAGTGCTATAGATCAGGATGGAAACACCATATATTTT. The chain employs TRBV20-1 and TRBJ1-3; D gene uncertain. Trimming pared 4 bases from V and 3 bases from J, leaving 10 bases between. This CDR3 comprises 13 residues. From germline, CDR1 is DFQATT and CDR2 SNEGSKA (reference sequence).

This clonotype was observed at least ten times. In DNA form, the CDR3 reads TGTGCCAGCAGCTTGGCCGGGGACAGGGATTATGGCTACACCTTC. It encodes CASSLAGDRDYGYTF. The chain recombines TRBV5-4 with TRBJ1-2; 9 bases line up with TRBD1. The CDR3 extends over 15 amino acids. Germline CDR1 SGHNT, CDR2 YYREEE (reference sequence). Germline trimming cut 0 bases from V and 5 bases from J; bases unmatched to any gene: 5.

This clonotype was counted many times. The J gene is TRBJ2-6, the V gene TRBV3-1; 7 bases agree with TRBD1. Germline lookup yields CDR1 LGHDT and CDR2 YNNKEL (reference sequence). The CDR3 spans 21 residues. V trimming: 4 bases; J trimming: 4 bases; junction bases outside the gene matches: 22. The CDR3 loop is CASSPSHTGAGSQGGANVLTF. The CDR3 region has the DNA TGTGCCAGCAGCCCGTCACATACAGGGGCCGGTAGTCAGGGGGGGGCCAACGTCCTGACTTTC.

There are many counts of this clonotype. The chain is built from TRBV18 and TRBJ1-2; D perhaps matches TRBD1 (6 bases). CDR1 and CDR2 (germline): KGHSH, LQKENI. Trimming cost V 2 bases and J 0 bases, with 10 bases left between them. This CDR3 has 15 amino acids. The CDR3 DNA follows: TGTGCCAGCTCACCAGCGGACAGCGCTAACTATGGCTACACCTTC. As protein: CASSPADSANYGYTF. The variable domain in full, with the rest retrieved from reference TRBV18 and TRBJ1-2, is NAGVMQNPRHLVRRRGQEARLRCSPMKGHSHVYWYRQLPEEGLKFMVYLQKENIIDESGMPKERFSAEFPKEGPSILRIQQVVRGDSAAYFCASSPADSANYGYTFGSGTRLTVV.

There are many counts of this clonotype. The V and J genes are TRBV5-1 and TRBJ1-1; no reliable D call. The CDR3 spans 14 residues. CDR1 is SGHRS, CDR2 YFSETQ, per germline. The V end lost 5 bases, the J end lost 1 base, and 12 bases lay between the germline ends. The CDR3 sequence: CASSEQPGNTEAFF. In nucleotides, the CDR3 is TGCGCCAGCAGTGAACAGCCGGGGAACACTGAAGCTTTCTTT.

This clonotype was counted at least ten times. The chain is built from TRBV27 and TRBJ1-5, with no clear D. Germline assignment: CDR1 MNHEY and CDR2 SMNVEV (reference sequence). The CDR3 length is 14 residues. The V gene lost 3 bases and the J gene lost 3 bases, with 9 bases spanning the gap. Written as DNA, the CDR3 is TGTGCCAGCAGTTTGGGGAGCGTCAATCAGCCCCAGCATTTT. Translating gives CASSLGSVNQPQHF.

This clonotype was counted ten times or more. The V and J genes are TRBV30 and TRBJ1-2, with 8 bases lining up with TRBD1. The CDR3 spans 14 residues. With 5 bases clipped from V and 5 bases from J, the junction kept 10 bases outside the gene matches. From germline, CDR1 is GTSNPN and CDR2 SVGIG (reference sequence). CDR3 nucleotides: TGTGCCTGGGATCCGACAGGGGCCCGTTATGGCTACACCTTC. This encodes CAWDPTGARYGYTF.

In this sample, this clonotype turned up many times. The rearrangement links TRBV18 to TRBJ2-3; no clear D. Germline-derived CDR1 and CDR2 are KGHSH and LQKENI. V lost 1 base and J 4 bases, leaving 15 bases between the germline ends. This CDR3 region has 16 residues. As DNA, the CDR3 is TGTGCCAGCTCACCACGAGCGTTGAGTGGCTCAGATACGCAGTATTTT. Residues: CASSPRALSGSDTQYF.

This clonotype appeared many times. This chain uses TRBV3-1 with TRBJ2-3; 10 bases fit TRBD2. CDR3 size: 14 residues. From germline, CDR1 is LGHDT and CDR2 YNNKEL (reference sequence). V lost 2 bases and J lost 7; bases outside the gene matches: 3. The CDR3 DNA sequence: TGTGCCAGCAGCCAAACTAGCGGGGAATATACGCAGTATTTT. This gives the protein CASSQTSGEYTQYF.

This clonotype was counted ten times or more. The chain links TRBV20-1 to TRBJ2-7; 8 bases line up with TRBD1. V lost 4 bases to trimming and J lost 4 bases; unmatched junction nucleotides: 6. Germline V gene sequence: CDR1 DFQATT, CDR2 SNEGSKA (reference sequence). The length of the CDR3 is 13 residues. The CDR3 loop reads CSAKDRVEYEQYF. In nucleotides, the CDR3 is TGCAGTGCTAAGGACAGGGTGGAGTACGAGCAGTACTTC.

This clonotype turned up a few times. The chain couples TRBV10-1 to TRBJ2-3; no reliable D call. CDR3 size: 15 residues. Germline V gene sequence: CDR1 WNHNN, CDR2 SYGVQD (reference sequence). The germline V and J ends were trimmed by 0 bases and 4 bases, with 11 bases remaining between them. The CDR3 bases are TGCGCCAGCAGTGAGTCTAGGGCGGCGGCAGATACGCAGTATTTT. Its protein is CASSESRAAADTQYF.

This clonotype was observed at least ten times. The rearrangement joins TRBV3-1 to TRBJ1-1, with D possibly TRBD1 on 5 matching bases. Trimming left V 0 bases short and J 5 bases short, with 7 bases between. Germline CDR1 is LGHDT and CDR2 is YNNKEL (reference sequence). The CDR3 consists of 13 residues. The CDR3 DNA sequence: TGTGCCAGCAGCCAAGAAGGGGTAACTGAAGCTTTCTTT. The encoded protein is CASSQEGVTEAFF. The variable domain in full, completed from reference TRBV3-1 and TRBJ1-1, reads DTAVSQTPKYLVTQMGNDKSIKCEQNLGHDTMYWYKQDSKKFLKIMFSYNNKELIINETVPNRFSPKSPDKAHLNLHINSLELGDSAVYFCASSQEGVTEAFFGQGTRLTVV.

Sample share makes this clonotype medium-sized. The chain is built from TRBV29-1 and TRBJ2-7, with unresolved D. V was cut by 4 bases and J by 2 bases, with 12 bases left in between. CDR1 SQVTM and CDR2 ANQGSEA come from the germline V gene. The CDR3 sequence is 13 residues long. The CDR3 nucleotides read TGCAGCGTTGTAAGGGCCTCGACCTACGAGCAGTACTTC. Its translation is CSVVRASTYEQYF.